This record concerns one TCR beta chain sequence. Antigen unknown. V lost 6 bases and J lost 1, with 13 bases in between. In germline, CDR1 is MNHEY, CDR2 SMNVEV (reference sequence). This CDR3 has 14 residues. Profiling relied on immunoSEQ multiplex PCR, and the TCRdb table lists in-frame clones only, not all of them. The table has about 1.9 million clones, about 93% seen once. This entry belongs to a study of shared clonotypes between healthy human individuals. Study-wide results and limits: In a few donors, around 5.5% of naive CD4 clonotypes appeared in common.

Naive CD8 populations comprised CD45RO-negative cells positively selected for CCR7, excluding terminally differentiated effector memory CD45RA+ cells. This receptor was taken from a young man in good health. Some clones in this sample may be carry-over from other donors' samples. Sequenced input: naive CD8+ T cells from PBMCs. The chain uses TRBV27 and TRBJ2-7, with D tentatively TRBD1 (5 bases). CDR3 sequence (DNA): TGTGCCAGCAGCCTCACACACAGGTCCTACGAGCAGTACTTC. Translating it yields CASSLTHRSYEQYF.